The entry below describes one T cell receptor (beta chain). The sample holds other DNA sequences that translate to the same CDR3. There are 14 residues in the CDR3. Germline loops: CDR1 SGHDT, CDR2 YYEEEE. Trimming removed 4 bases from V and 6 bases from J; junction bases left unmatched: 6. Several immunoSEQ plates held equal portions of the genomic DNA taken from each subset. Repertoires were generated with immunoSEQ multiplex PCR, while TCRdb's copy carries only in-frame clones and drops some. The table includes about 960,000 clones, 70% to 85% detected once. This sample is part of a study of shared clonotypes between healthy human individuals.

The material sequenced was memory CD4+ T cells sorted from blood. The subset: CD45RA-negative fraction. V is TRBV5-6 and J is TRBJ1-4, with 7 positions matching TRBD1. This receptor was obtained from a man aged 18 to 30 in good health. CDR3 protein: CASSPGGRYEKLFF. As DNA, the CDR3 is TGTGCCAGCAGCCCAGGGGGGAGGTATGAAAAACTGTTTTTT.